Sequencing of this T cell receptor (beta chain) was carried out in a study of blood T cell repertoires in COVID-19. Turning to the study itself: From T cells, B-cell-depleted T cells, or PBMCs came the material, which was cDNA or gDNA.

Measured with immunoSEQ multiplex PCR; TCRdb has only the in-frame clones, and not every one. Here the sample spans a few hundred thousand clones, about nine tenths being singletons. J gave up 7 bases and V 0 bases, and 7 bases lay outside the gene matches. Germline-derived CDR1 and CDR2 are SGHRS and YFSETQ. CDR3 length equals 16 residues. The TCR originated in a woman between 40 and 55 years old who had recovered from COVID-19. What was sequenced was peripheral blood. The chain uses TRBV5-1 and TRBJ2-1; 10 positions match TRBD1. DNA of the CDR3: TGCGCCAGCAGCTTGGGCCGGGACAGGGGAGGAAATGAGCAGTTCTTC. Residues: CASSLGRDRGGNEQFF.